This T cell receptor (beta chain) was retrieved from a study of cytomegalovirus exposure and HLA in healthy donors (dated by TCRdb to 2015 to 2018). About the full investigation: In an earlier analysis of around 540 of the donors, under 300 Gb of sequence data and just under 120 million unique TCR beta sequences from approximately 180 million T cells were reported. An early release that covered 640 HLA-typed donors contained about 300 gigabases of sequencing data and tens of millions of unique TCR sequences. Of the 398 genotyped donors, approximately 82% fell in the genetic ancestry cluster associated with self-reported Caucasian donors. The aim of the study was to test whether cataloging public T cell receptors could identify signatures of past pathogen exposure. The T cell repertoires of roughly 660 subjects were profiled by immunosequencing and related to cytomegalovirus serostatus. In addition to the first cohort of several hundred subjects, a separate validation cohort of 120 different subjects was used. To predict cytomegalovirus infection status, the study combined high-throughput TCR immunosequencing, statistical association of individual TCRs with disease status, and machine learning. To study patterns of TCR occurrence, a later analysis re-analyzed previously published TCR beta repertoires from several hundred donors and added high-resolution HLA genotyping. The later analysis used no new phenotypic data to find candidate immune exposures, relying instead on TCR beta sequences and their occurrence across donors. In an earlier analysis of over 550 of the donors, high-throughput TCR beta sequencing was used to judge whether each TCR beta V gene segment behaved as functional or pseudogenic. Donor age, sex, ethnicity and CMV serostatus were compiled together with the repertoire data. In a later genetic analysis, genome-wide SNP genotypes for about 65% of the 666 donors were used, and that subset was treated as a discovery cohort. All discovery cohort repertoires had been generated on a single sequencing platform. Class I and class II HLA loci were covered by the typing at four-digit resolution. The number of typed donors differed by locus: roughly 629-640 for A, B, C, DRB1 and DQB1; some 500 for DQA1; some 590 for DPA1; and some 430 for DPB1. Several DR-DQ haplotypes were handled as single units for association and clustering because linkage in the cohort was strong. On average, roughly 250,000 unique TCR beta nucleotide sequences were sequenced per donor among a few hundred genotyped donors of the cohort, with roughly 18% of those sequences being non-productive. Overall study results and their limits: In the study, about 150 TCR beta chains were listed as associated with cytomegalovirus. CMV serostatus was the only immune exposure information available for the cohort. The cohort was sequenced for TCR beta chains only, and without alpha or paired-chain data the features that could be detected were limited. In vitro tests confirmed that a few of the cytomegalovirus-associated TCR beta chains recognize cytomegalovirus antigens. In a later genetic analysis, a missense DCLRE1C variant was associated with V-gene and J-gene trimming of TCR beta chains, and the association was replicated in an independent cohort. In a later analysis, about 16,000 TCR beta sequences were associated with specific HLA alleles at a false discovery rate of 0.05. A later analysis found that TCR association rates varied across HLA loci, with DRB1 alleles showing the most associated TCRs and HLA-C alleles the fewest. The presence/absence analyses assumed that sequencing depth was roughly uniform across donors, and that assumption may not be true. Cytomegalovirus status was reported to be diagnosed by the classifier with high specificity and sensitivity in both the original and validation cohorts. The earlier analysis of nearly 600 of the donors excluded roughly 17 rarely observed V segments, including chromosome 9 orphons, because counts were too low. Compared with equally common non-associated chains, HLA-associated TCR beta chains in a later analysis were more clonally expanded and had lower generation probabilities. Correlated functional status among segregating V segments might be attributable to linkage disequilibrium, but an unknown experimental factor could not be ruled out. In a later analysis, several top co-occurrence clusters were reported to appear linked to parvovirus B19, influenza, CMV and Epstein-Barr virus. Most TCR sequences were seen in very few donors, while some public TCRs were found in many individuals. Strong co-occurrence of HLA alleles, especially DR and DQ, made assigning TCR associations to individual alleles difficult. Because some donors lacked HLA typing at each locus, the association tests relied only on the typed subset. According to the authors, the approach could potentially be generalized to other disease states and immunological phenotypes. A further reported finding was that TCR beta sequences accurately predicted the HLA-A and HLA-B alleles for most subjects in the first cohort. An earlier analysis of approximately 530 of the donors showed that most TCR beta V segments appeared in productive rearrangements either about 90% or about 30% of the time, which broadly matched IMGT annotations. A group of highly shared sequence variants was considered likely to be a technical artifact of the sequencing pipeline. A later analysis found that most CMV-associated TCR beta chains appeared HLA-restricted, with HLA associations seemingly driven largely by CMV exposure. Compared with the approximately 700-donor mean, donors in an Asian-associated ancestry cluster had fewer N-insertions in productive TCRs, according to a later genetic analysis.

Library preparation was by the immunoSEQ multiplex PCR assay. For the multiplex PCR, a mixture combining 60 forward primers for TCR Vbeta segments and 13 reverse primers for TCR Jbeta segments was used. Amplification of the CDR3 region of rearranged TCR beta genes was performed with a multiplex PCR assay on genomic DNA. The Illumina HiSeq System was used to sequence the amplified TCR beta libraries as 87-base-pair reads. The paper's processing steps were these. A later analysis counted about 80 million unique TCR beta chains across the 640 or so repertoires, and around 9.9 million of these chains were shared by at least two donors. A nearest-neighbor algorithm error-corrected the raw reads and collapsed the reads into unique sequences, merging closely related sequences to remove PCR and sequencing errors. V, D and J gene segments were assigned by aligning CDR3 sequences to IMGT reference sequences. Each retained sequence needed at least a six-nucleotide match to both a V gene segment and a J gene segment. A rearrangement counted as productive if the CDR3 had no stop codons and remained in frame with V and J, and every other rearrangement counted as non-productive. CDR3 was defined according to IMGT convention as the region running from the second conserved V-encoded cysteine to the conserved J-encoded phenylalanine. The earlier analysis of some 550 of the donors excluded any sequence lacking an unambiguous match to a single V gene segment. In an earlier analysis of about 590 of the donors, a V segment was called functional when productive rearrangements were above 56.7%, and segregating when the standard deviation between donors exceeded 5%. A statistical classification framework was developed to diagnose cytomegalovirus status using the catalog of TCR beta chain sequences. In a later analysis, V and J genes were assigned by comparing TCR nucleotide sequences against IMGT/GENE-DB human TR gene sequences. A later analysis assigned CDR3 sequences and most-parsimonious VDJ recombination scenarios with the TCRdist pipeline. In a later analysis, every TCR beta chain was defined by the combination of its CDR3 amino acid sequence and its V-gene family, and reads without a unique V-gene family were dropped. As a way to deal with suspected cross-contamination and a sequencing artifact, a later analysis dropped roughly 620 nucleotide sequences that were highly shared and had low generation probability. In a later analysis, a clonal expansion index was calculated for each public chain from normalized within-repertoire ranks of inferred template counts. A later analysis computed generation probabilities with a VDJ recombination model fitted to out-of-frame rearrangements, and checked the results against IGoR. In a later analysis, TCR-TCR, TCR-HLA and TCR-CMV co-occurrence was scored with hypergeometric tests, and a repertoire-size bias correction was applied to TCR pairs. A later analysis estimated false discovery rates by permuting HLA or CMV assignments 20 times. In a later analysis, co-occurring TCRs were grouped using DBSCAN, with TCRdist sequence similarity added in when clustering inside HLA-allele-positive subsets. For co-occurrence clustering, repertoires with fewer than 30,000 or more than 120,000 public chains were excluded, along with roughly 5 repertoires with anomalous nucleotide sharing. Sourced from immuneACCESS, this table was stored by TCRdb with only in-frame sequences that have V and J called. A share of the clones is absent; for the studies checked, an unresolved V gene accounts for under half, and the remainder has no known explanation. V and J calls and clone size come straight from that table; D and trimming were deduced from the DNA. This sample has 160,000 or so clones in its table, and 82% of those were observed once. The top ten clones comprise about 6.4% of the sample.

This clone was counted only a few times. Its antigen remains undetermined. One base away there is no much larger clone; base qualities are not given. The cohort was made up of approximately 670 healthy bone marrow donors. Cohort members were all nominally healthy when sampled, although unrecorded immune exposures were likely present. The donor was CMV seropositive and belonged to the group of about 290 seropositive cohort members. A peripheral blood sample was collected from each donor, and TCR beta sequencing was performed on peripheral blood mononuclear cells. Genomic DNA was extracted from the blood cell samples with the Qiagen DNeasy Blood Extraction Kit. The origin of this receptor is a woman aged 45-65 years in good health and CMV-seropositive. The sequenced sample consisted of PBMCs.

The DNA is TGTGCCAGCAGCATGACAGGGAGAATACTGAACACTGAAGCTTTCTTT. Its translation reads: CASSMTGRILNTEAFF. The rearrangement combines TRBV21-1 with TRBJ1-1; the table assigns TRBD1, which was not confirmed against the DNA. TRBV21-1 is a pseudogene locus. The CDR3 holds 16 amino acids from the cysteine to the phenylalanine. Here the CDR3 DNA is all that survives: 48 bases in frame from base 1.